The next 9 T cell receptor beta chains were all read from a single sample in a study of a mutant IDH1 vaccine in newly diagnosed glioma (dated by TCRdb to the early 2020s). According to the study, the label for this sample's time point signals: week 35, safety follow-up. Every vaccine dose consisted of 300 ug of a 20-mer mutant IDH1 peptide in Montanide, administered subcutaneously together with topical imiquimod. The antigens of these receptors remain unknown. The library was produced with the immunoSEQ multiplex PCR assay. The source is immuneACCESS, and TCRdb retained only in-frame sequences with V and J called. Part of the clones is not carried over; for the studies checked, unresolved V genes explain less than half of this, and the remainder is unexplained. Present in this sample are about 54,000 clones, around 80% of which were seen just once. Of the sample, around 4.1% is held by the ten largest clones.

The sample here was PBMCs, taken from a glioma patient whose treatment included an IDH1 peptide vaccine. The source of these receptors is a woman younger than 35 with glioma.

This clone appeared a few times. The chain links TRBV5-1 to TRBJ1-1; no reliable D call. This CDR3 is built from 13 residues. Germline V CDR1 and CDR2: SGHRS, YFSETQ. Trimming stripped 4 bases from V and 4 bases from J, with 11 bases between. This CDR3 reads CASSLHTGTEAFF. The CDR3 DNA reads as TGCGCCAGCAGCCTACACACGGGCACTGAAGCTTTCTTT.

This clone was observed once. This rearrangement joins TRBV6-5 to TRBJ2-7; D perhaps matches TRBD2 (6 bases). Germline V gene lookup returns CDR1 MNHEY and CDR2 SVGAGI. There are 14 residues in the CDR3. Trimming cost V 4 bases and J 0 bases, with 10 bases left between them. This CDR3 reads CASSFTGSSYEQYF. The CDR3 DNA is TGTGCCAGCAGTTTCACCGGGAGCTCCTACGAGCAGTACTTC.

The DNA of the CDR3 is TGTGCCAGCAGTTACCCCTTTGACAGGACCACTGAAGCTTTCTTT. Translation gives CASSYPFDRTTEAFF. The chain is built from TRBV6-6 and TRBJ1-1; tentatively, D is TRBD1 (6 bases). CDR1 and CDR2 from the germline V gene are MNHNY and SVGAGI (reference sequence). V shed 2 bases and J shed 4 bases, with 14 bases lying between them. This CDR3 is 15 amino acids long.

The chain is built from TRBV5-1 and TRBJ2-7; 12 bases fit TRBD2. Unmatched junction bases numbered 21, after V lost 4 bases and J lost 4 bases. This CDR3 has 20 amino acids. From germline, CDR1 is SGHRS and CDR2 YFSETQ. The chain's CDR3 is CASSPGRGLAGSSVHYEQYF. The CDR3 nucleotides are TGCGCCAGCAGCCCTGGAAGGGGACTAGCGGGTTCTTCGGTCCATTACGAGCAGTACTTC.

This chain links TRBV2 with TRBJ1-2; no clear D gene. The germline V gene encodes CDR1 SNHLY and CDR2 FYNNEI. This CDR3 is built from 13 residues. V was trimmed by 6 bases and J by 7 bases, leaving 15 bases between them. The CDR3, as DNA: TGTGCCAGCAGACTAGGGCGGGGAAGTGGCTACACCTTC. Translated, it gives CASRLGRGSGYTF.

The rearrangement uses TRBV23-1 and TRBJ1-1, with D tentatively TRBD1 (5 bases). TRBV23-1 counts as an open reading frame of uncertain function. There are 15 residues in the CDR3. Trimming took 11 bases from V and 1 from J, leaving 20 bases between them. CDR3 in amino acids: CALIPSFRANTEAFF. CDR3 DNA sequence: TGCGCCCTTATCCCTTCCTTCAGGGCGAACACTGAAGCTTTCTTT.

The chain has TRBV7-2 and TRBJ2-4, with unresolved D. CDR1 is SGHTA, CDR2 FQGNSA, per germline. V was shortened by 3 bases and J by 3 bases, with 21 bases between the two germline ends. This CDR3 region has 18 residues. CDR3 DNA sequence: TGTGCCAGCAGCTTTCCCGCGCGACCCGGCAAAGGCAAAAACATTCAGTACTTC. Encoded protein: CASSFPARPGKGKNIQYF.

This clone was observed once. This rearrangement joins TRBV4-2 to TRBJ2-7; 8 bases align to TRBD1. The germline CDR1 and CDR2 sequences are LGHNA and YNFKEQ. This CDR3 is built from 14 residues. J gave up 2 bases and V 5 bases, and 5 bases lay outside the gene matches. The CDR3 region has the DNA TGTGCCAGCAGCGTTCCGGGACAGGCCTACGAGCAGTACTTC. Its protein product is CASSVPGQAYEQYF.

The V gene is TRBV6-5, the J gene TRBJ2-1; D call uncertain. The CDR3 runs 13 residues. CDR1 and CDR2 (germline): MNHEY, SVGAGI. Deletions cut 5 bases from V and 6 bases from J, with 11 bases between. The CDR3 protein is CASSRGNSNEQFF. Here the CDR3 DNA reads TGTGCCAGCAGTCGAGGAAACAGCAATGAGCAGTTCTTC.